Below are 2 T cell receptor beta chains sequenced from a single sample in a study of cytomegalovirus exposure and HLA in healthy donors. Researchers ran the PCR with 60 Vbeta and 13 Jbeta primers. Some clones are missing from TCRdb's copy, which holds only in-frame ones; the method was immunoSEQ multiplex PCR. The table lists 180,000 or so clones, around four fifths of them singletons, with approximately 2% in the top ten. The sequencing input was PBMCs. These receptors all stem from a woman in her twenties or thirties in good health and CMV-seronegative.

V and J are TRBV4-3 and TRBJ2-1; a weak D match, TRBD1 (7 bases). This CDR3 contains 14 residues. V lost 5 bases, J lost 7 bases, and 15 bases lay in between. Germline CDR1 reads LGHNA; CDR2 reads YSLEER. Here the CDR3 DNA reads TGCGCCAGCAGCGGAACGACAGGGAGGAATGAGCAGTTCTTC. Amino acids: CASSGTTGRNEQFF.

This chain uses TRBV6-5 with TRBJ2-7; D uncertain. The CDR3 has 13 residues. Looked up from germline, CDR1 is MNHEY and CDR2 is SVGAGI. V gave up 8 bases and J gave up 4 bases, with 15 bases separating them. CDR3 residues: CASRNTGGYEQYF. The CDR3 DNA reads as TGTGCCAGCCGAAACACGGGTGGGTACGAGCAGTACTTC.